A selection of T cell receptor beta chains follows, all from one sample in a study of cytomegalovirus exposure and HLA in healthy donors. Some clones are missing from TCRdb's copy, which holds only in-frame ones; the method was immunoSEQ multiplex PCR. The profile shows hundreds of thousands of clones, approximately 90% of them singletons. Sequences were obtained from PBMCs. The receptor set was obtained from a woman between 18 and 29 years old in good health and CMV-seronegative. Both conserved end residues are part of each CDR3. D genes are given only for firm matches. Not every row has a clone size; where given, it reads once, few, many or a size class.

abundance	d_gene	v_gene	j_gene	CDR3aa	CDR3nt
once	TRBD1	TRBV28	TRBJ1-2	CASTYLGDRGNYGYTF	TGTGCCAGCACCTACCTTGGAGACAGGGGAAACTATGGCTACACCTTC
.	.	TRBV6-5	TRBJ2-3	CASSYSAFPADTQYF	TGTGCCAGCAGTTACTCGGCCTTCCCCGCAGATACGCAGTATTTT
.	.	TRBV29-1	TRBJ2-1	CSVTKQAQGDEQFF	TGCAGCGTTACAAAACAGGCTCAAGGCGATGAGCAGTTCTTC
.	.	TRBV28	TRBJ1-5	CASRIDRYYNQPQHF	TGTGCCAGCCGAATTGACAGGTACTATAATCAGCCCCAGCATTTT
.	.	TRBV4-3	TRBJ2-3	CASSQDLGRDTQYF	TGCGCCAGCAGCCAAGATTTGGGGAGAGATACGCAGTATTTT
.	.	TRBV6-1	TRBJ2-4	CASSEGLAGNIQYF	TGTGCCAGCAGTGAGGGCCTAGCAGGAAACATTCAGTACTTC
.	TRBD1	TRBV4-3	TRBJ2-3	CASSQDLGTATDTQYF	TGCGCCAGCAGCCAAGATTTGGGGACAGCAACAGATACGCAGTATTTT
once	.	TRBV16	TRBJ2-3	CASSQTTGDTQYF	TGTGCCAGCAGCCAAACTACCGGTGATACGCAGTATTTT
.	.	TRBV7-3	TRBJ2-3	CASSLNPGARTDTQYF	TGTGCCAGCAGCCTAAACCCAGGGGCCCGCACAGATACGCAGTATTTT
once	TRBD2	TRBV5-1	TRBJ2-3	CASTIRGVGTDTQYF	TGCGCCAGCACCATACGGGGGGTCGGGACAGATACGCAGTATTTT
.	.	TRBV6-5	TRBJ1-1	CASRGPAEAFF	TGTGCCAGCAGGGGGCCGGCTGAAGCTTTCTTT
.	.	TRBV2	TRBJ2-3	CASTAAGFTDTQYF	TGTGCCAGCACGGCGGCGGGATTCACAGATACGCAGTATTTT
.	.	TRBV2	TRBJ2-7	CASSVRGDEQYF	TGTGCCAGCAGTGTCAGGGGCGATGAGCAGTACTTC
.	.	TRBV9	TRBJ2-3	CASSVLMADTQYF	TGTGCCAGCAGCGTACTTATGGCCGATACGCAGTATTTT
.	.	TRBV5-1	TRBJ2-7	CASSGGTVPLGEQYF	TGCGCCAGCAGCGGAGGGACAGTTCCTTTGGGCGAGCAGTACTTC
.	.	TRBV28	TRBJ2-7	CASSSVVITYEQYF	TGTGCCAGCAGTTCGGTTGTAATTACCTACGAGCAGTACTTC
.	TRBD2	TRBV4-2	TRBJ2-7	CASSLGTTPGRTYEQYF	TGTGCCAGCAGCCTGGGGACTACCCCGGGGAGGACGTACGAGCAGTACTTC